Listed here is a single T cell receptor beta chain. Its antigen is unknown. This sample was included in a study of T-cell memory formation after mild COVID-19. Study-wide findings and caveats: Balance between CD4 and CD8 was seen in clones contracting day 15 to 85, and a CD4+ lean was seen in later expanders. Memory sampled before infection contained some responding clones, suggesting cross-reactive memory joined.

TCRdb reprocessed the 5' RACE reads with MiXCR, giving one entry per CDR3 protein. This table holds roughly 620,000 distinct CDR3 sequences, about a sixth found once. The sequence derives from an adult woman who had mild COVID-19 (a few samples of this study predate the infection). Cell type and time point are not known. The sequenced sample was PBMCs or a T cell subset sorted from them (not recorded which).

CDR3 region: CASSEGGTGWGETQYF. CDR3 sequence (DNA): TGTGCCAGCAGTGAAGGTGGCACTGGGTGGGGAGAGACCCAGTACTTC. The rearrangement links TRBV2 to TRBJ2-5; D uncertain. From germline, CDR1 is SNHLY and CDR2 FYNNEI. Deletions cut 1 base from V and 4 bases from J, with 16 bases between. The CDR3 length is 16 residues.